This TCR beta chain appears in the sequencing data of a study of blood T cell repertoires in COVID-19. Study summary: Sites across the United States, Italy and Spain contributed samples from acute and convalescent COVID-19.

This table comes from immunoSEQ multiplex PCR, and its TCRdb copy is limited to in-frame clones, with some not included. Of a few hundred thousand clones in the sample, roughly 84% were seen once. The CDR3 contains 16 residues. Germline V CDR1 and CDR2: LGHNA, YNFKEQ. J was trimmed by 5 bases and V by 7 bases; bases with no gene match: 16. Those enrolled, adults aged roughly 18 to 100 years, came from some 23 US areas. Source material: PBMCs or T cells enriched from blood (not recorded which). The TCR originated in a man aged 50 or older who had recovered from COVID-19. The genes are TRBV4-2 and TRBJ2-7; 8 bases align to TRBD2. The CDR3 DNA is TGTGCCAGCACCTGGGTCGGCGGGAGGCGTAGAAACGAGCAGTACTTC. It translates to CASTWVGGRRRNEQYF.